A single sample is the source of the 14 T cell receptor beta chains below, sequenced in a study of T-cell reconstitution after alpha-beta-depleted transplantation in children. Unique molecular identifiers were incorporated into the prepared TCRbeta library. TCRdb processed the PCR reads anew with MiXCR; each CDR3 protein has one entry. The table lists 350,000 to 450,000 distinct CDR3 sequences, 13% of them singletons, with around 4.5% in the top ten. The starting material was PBMCs, obtained from the stem cell graft. Receptors were obtained from a human donor who donated a stem cell graft to a child with Fanconi anemia.

The chain uses TRBV7-9 and TRBJ2-1; 7 bases match TRBD2. CDR3 length: 15 amino acids. After removal of 5 bases from V and 12 bases from J, the junction contained 16 bases not matched to a gene. The germline V gene encodes CDR1 SEHNR and CDR2 FQNEAQ (reference sequence). The CDR3: CASSPPRSGELGQFF. CDR3 nucleotides: TGTGCCAGCAGCCCCCCTCGGAGCGGGGAGTTAGGGCAGTTCTTC.

The chain carries TRBV12-3 or TRBV12-4 and TRBJ2-1; D possibly corresponds to TRBD2 (6 bases). The CDR3 loop spans 16 amino acids. V was clipped by 5 bases and J by 5 bases, with 19 bases between them. The CDR3 is CASSPRPRDFDNEQFF. In nucleotides, the CDR3 is TGTGCCAGCAGTCCCCGACCCCGGGACTTTGACAATGAGCAGTTCTTC.

There are a few counts of this clonotype. The V gene is TRBV18, the J gene TRBJ2-1; tentatively, D is TRBD1 or TRBD2 (5 bases each). The CDR3 runs 15 residues. CDR1 and CDR2 from the germline V gene are KGHSH and LQKENI. V lost 6 bases and J 5 bases, leaving 17 bases between the germline ends. The DNA for the CDR3 is TGTGCCAGCTCCCCTTCGCCGGGGCCGAACAATGAGCAGTTCTTC. Amino acid sequence: CASSPSPGPNNEQFF.

The chain links TRBV7-6 to TRBJ2-3; 7 positions agree with TRBD2. There are 17 residues in the CDR3. The trim removed 5 bases at V and 3 bases at J, leaving 14 bases unmatched. Germline lookup yields CDR1 SGHVS and CDR2 FNYEAQ. CDR3 sequence (DNA): TGTGCCAGCAGCCTCCTCGGGCGGGGGATATTGACAGATACGCAGTATTTT. Translated, it gives CASSLLGRGILTDTQYF.

This clonotype has a handful of counts. The chain couples TRBV6-5 to TRBJ1-5, with TRBD1 as a possible D gene (6 bases). Germline values: CDR1 MNHEY, CDR2 SVGAGI. CDR3 length: 14 residues. The V end was cut by 0 bases, the J end by 5 bases, with 8 bases between. The chain's CDR3 is CASSYSAGDQPQHF. In nucleotides, the CDR3 is TGTGCCAGCAGTTACTCGGCAGGGGATCAGCCCCAGCATTTT.

The chain has TRBV25-1 and TRBJ1-3; tentatively, D is TRBD1 (6 bases). This CDR3 comprises 19 residues. Germline loops: CDR1 MGHDK, CDR2 SYGVNS. V shed 4 bases and J shed 4 bases, with 26 bases lying between them. The CDR3 loop reads CASSGPGTLLSSRGNTIYF. The DNA for the CDR3 is TGTGCCAGCAGTGGACCCGGGACACTTCTCTCTTCTAGAGGAAACACCATATATTTT.

The chain has TRBV5-1 and TRBJ2-3, with a possible D match to TRBD2 (6 bases). CDR3 size: 14 residues. Germline V lookup: CDR1 SGHRS, CDR2 YFSETQ. Trimming cost V 4 bases and J 5 bases, with 14 bases left between them. The CDR3: CASSTRTTGDTQYF. As DNA, the CDR3 is TGCGCCAGCAGCACGAGGACTACCGGAGATACGCAGTATTTT.

The rearrangement joins TRBV5-1 to TRBJ1-1, with unresolved D. V was trimmed by 4 bases and J by 3 bases, leaving 16 bases between them. From germline, CDR1 is SGHRS and CDR2 YFSETQ. The CDR3 runs 15 residues. CDR3 DNA sequence: TGCGCCAGCAGCCTCCTGCCCGCGGCGGACACTGAAGCTTTCTTT. Translation gives CASSLLPAADTEAFF.

The sample holds many counts of this clonotype. The chain links TRBV15 to TRBJ1-1; D remains ambiguous. In germline, CDR1 is LNHNV, CDR2 YYDKDF (reference sequence). This CDR3 region has 14 residues. Trimming left V 1 base short and J 4 bases short, with 10 bases between. CDR3 sequence (DNA): TGTGCCACCAGCAGAGTAGGAAAAGTCACTGAAGCTTTCTTT. Translating it yields CATSRVGKVTEAFF.

The chain combines TRBV5-5 with TRBJ2-2, with 9 bases identical to TRBD1. V shed 2 bases and J 6 bases; nucleotides not matched to a gene: 5. The CDR3 contains 15 residues. The germline V gene encodes CDR1 SGHKS and CDR2 YYEKEE (reference sequence). CDR3 loop: CASSLQGALPGELFF. CDR3 in DNA: TGTGCCAGCAGCTTACAGGGGGCGCTGCCCGGGGAGCTGTTTTTT.

This clonotype was observed at least ten times. This chain joins TRBV29-1 and TRBJ2-1, with 8 positions matching TRBD2. J was trimmed by 4 bases and V by 6 bases; bases with no gene match: 2. CDR3 size: 12 residues. Germline values: CDR1 SQVTM, CDR2 ANQGSEA. The CDR3 DNA sequence: TGCAGCGTGGCGGGAGGATACAATGAGCAGTTCTTC. Translated: CSVAGGYNEQFF.

The chain carries TRBV2 and TRBJ1-5; D ambiguous. Germline V gene sequence: CDR1 SNHLY, CDR2 FYNNEI. The ends were cut back, 0 bases at V and 5 bases at J, with 8 bases in the middle. This CDR3 contains 14 residues. The CDR3 bases are TGTGCCAGCAGTGAAGCGGCAAGTGATCAGCCCCAGCATTTT. Translation gives CASSEAASDQPQHF.

This clonotype was recorded a few times. The chain links TRBV6-5 to TRBJ1-5; D might be TRBD1 (5 bases). V shed 10 bases and J shed 3 bases, with 19 bases lying between them. Looked up from germline, CDR1 is MNHEY and CDR2 is SVGAGI. CDR3 length equals 15 residues. This chain's CDR3 is CATSPPAGHNQPQHF. The CDR3 DNA reads TGTGCCACCAGCCCGCCTGCAGGGCACAATCAGCCCCAGCATTTT.

In its sample, this clonotype was seen many times. The chain has TRBV12-3 or TRBV12-4 and TRBJ2-1, with a possible D match to TRBD1 (5 bases). The germline V and J ends were trimmed by 3 bases and 6 bases, with 9 bases remaining between them. The CDR3 contains 13 residues. CDR3 nucleotide sequence: TGTGCCAGCAGTTTCGGGCAGGGCAATGAGCAGTTCTTC. As protein: CASSFGQGNEQFF.